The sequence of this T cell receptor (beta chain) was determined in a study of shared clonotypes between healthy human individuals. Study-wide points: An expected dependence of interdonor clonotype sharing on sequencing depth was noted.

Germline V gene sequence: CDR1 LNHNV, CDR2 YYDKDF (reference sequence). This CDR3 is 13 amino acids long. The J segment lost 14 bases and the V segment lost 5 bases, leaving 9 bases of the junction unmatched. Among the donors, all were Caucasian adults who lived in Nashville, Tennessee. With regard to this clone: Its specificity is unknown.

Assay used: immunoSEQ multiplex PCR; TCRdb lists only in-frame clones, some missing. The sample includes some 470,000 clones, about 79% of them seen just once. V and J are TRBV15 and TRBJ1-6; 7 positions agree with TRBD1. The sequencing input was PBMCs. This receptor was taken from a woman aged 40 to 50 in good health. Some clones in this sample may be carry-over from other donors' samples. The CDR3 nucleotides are TGTGCCACCAGCCAAGGGACAGCCTCTTCCCTCCACTTT. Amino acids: CATSQGTASSLHF. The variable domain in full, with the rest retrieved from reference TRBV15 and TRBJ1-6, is DAMVIQNPRYQVTQFGKPVTLSCSQTLNHNVMYWYQQKSSQAPKLLFHYYDKDFNNEADTPDNFQSRRPNTSFCFLDIRSPGLGDTAMYLCATSQGTASSLHFGNGTRLTVT.